These 10 T cell receptor beta chains were sequenced from one sample in a study of cytomegalovirus exposure and HLA in healthy donors. The PCR ran on 60 Vbeta and 13 Jbeta primers. Measured with immunoSEQ multiplex PCR; TCRdb has only the in-frame clones, and not every one. In the table there are 200,000 to 250,000 clones, 70% to 90% of which are singletons. Sample: PBMCs. The receptors here all came from a woman aged 60 to 75 in good health and CMV-seropositive.

CDR3 protein: CASSRLGGNTIYF. For the CDR3, the DNA is TGTGCCAGCAGCCGCCTCGGGGGGAACACCATATATTTT. The chain is built from TRBV6-5 and TRBJ1-3; D is perhaps TRBD1 (5 bases). The CDR3 loop spans 13 amino acids. V was pared by 6 bases and J by 7 bases, with 13 bases between. CDR1 MNHEY and CDR2 SVGAGI come from the germline V gene.

CDR3 nucleotide sequence: TGCGCCAGCAGTGAAGGACAGGGAGCCGAGCAGTACTTC. Translating gives CASSEGQGAEQYF. The chain links TRBV5-1 to TRBJ2-7; 8 bases line up with TRBD1. The J segment lost 6 bases and the V segment lost 5 bases, leaving 7 bases of the junction unmatched. CDR3 size: 13 residues. Per germline, CDR1 SGHRS and CDR2 YFSETQ. Full variable domain (outside the CDR3, taken from reference TRBV5-1 and TRBJ2-7): KAGVTQTPRYLIKTRGQQVTLSCSPISGHRSVSWYQQTPGQGLQFLFEYFSETQRNKGNFPGRFSGRQFSNSRSEMNVSTLELGDSALYLCASSEGQGAEQYFGPGTRLTVT.

V and J are TRBV9 and TRBJ2-7, with TRBD1 as a possible D gene (6 bases). Trimming cost V 0 bases and J 3 bases, with 13 bases left between them. Germline V gene lookup returns CDR1 SGDLS and CDR2 YYNGEE. The CDR3 covers 15 residues. The CDR3 DNA sequence: TGTGCCAGCAGCGTAGGGCCAGGGGCAAACTACGAGCAGTACTTC. Translated: CASSVGPGANYEQYF.

The V and J genes are TRBV5-4 and TRBJ1-2; tentatively, D is TRBD1 (5 bases). The ends were cut back, 0 bases at V and 2 bases at J, with 11 bases in the middle. CDR1 and CDR2 (germline): SGHNT, YYREEE (reference sequence). The CDR3 is 15 residues long. This CDR3 is CASSLVLRQNYGYTF. The CDR3 bases are TGTGCCAGCAGCTTGGTATTGCGACAGAACTATGGCTACACCTTC.

This chain joins TRBV7-9 and TRBJ2-7; D remains ambiguous. V dropped 5 bases and J dropped 3 bases, with 8 bases sitting between them. The CDR3 covers 12 residues. Germline CDR1 and CDR2: SEHNR and FQNEAQ (reference sequence). CDR3 sequence (DNA): TGTGCCAGCAGCCCCCGAGTCTACGAGCAGTACTTC. This codes for CASSPRVYEQYF.

The gene calls are TRBV10-1 and TRBJ2-3; 9 bases line up with TRBD2. V was clipped by 3 bases and J by 4 bases; unmatched bases: 5. This CDR3 is 15 amino acids long. Germline-derived CDR1 and CDR2 are WNHNN and SYGVQD (reference sequence). CDR3 sequence: CASSDIAGVADTQYF. In nucleotides, the CDR3 is TGCGCCAGCAGTGATATAGCGGGAGTGGCAGATACGCAGTATTTT.

This rearrangement joins TRBV5-1 to TRBJ2-1; 15 positions agree with TRBD2. CDR1 is SGHRS, CDR2 YFSETQ, per germline. The ends lost 2 bases at V and 5 bases at J; junction bases unmatched: 14. The CDR3 loop spans 20 amino acids. The CDR3 sequence is CASSFGLAGGGVKTNNEQFF. CDR3 in DNA: TGCGCCAGCAGCTTTGGACTAGCGGGAGGGGGGGTAAAGACGAACAATGAGCAGTTCTTC.

This clone was seen a single time. This sequence joins TRBV5-1 and TRBJ1-2; D call uncertain. This CDR3 has 12 residues. Germline assignment: CDR1 SGHRS and CDR2 YFSETQ. V was pared by 4 bases and J by 5 bases, with 9 bases between. The CDR3, as DNA: TGCGCCAGCAGCGCAGGTGTTTATGGCTACACCTTC. Amino acids: CASSAGVYGYTF.

The DNA for the CDR3 is TGTGCCAGCAGTGAAGCGCTTCGACTAGCATTGGAGACCCAGTACTTC. Encoded protein: CASSEALRLALETQYF. The V and J genes are TRBV2 and TRBJ2-5; 7 bases fit TRBD2. Germline V CDR1 and CDR2: SNHLY, FYNNEI. The trim removed 0 bases at V and 5 bases at J, leaving 9 bases unmatched. The CDR3 totals 16 residues.

This chain uses TRBV9 with TRBJ1-2; maybe TRBD1 (5 bases). Germline values: CDR1 SGDLS, CDR2 YYNGEE. The V end lost 0 bases, the J end lost 3 bases, and 12 bases lay between the germline ends. CDR3 length: 15 residues. This chain's CDR3 is CASSVVSTAYYGYTF. DNA of the CDR3: TGTGCCAGCAGCGTAGTTTCGACAGCCTACTATGGCTACACCTTC.